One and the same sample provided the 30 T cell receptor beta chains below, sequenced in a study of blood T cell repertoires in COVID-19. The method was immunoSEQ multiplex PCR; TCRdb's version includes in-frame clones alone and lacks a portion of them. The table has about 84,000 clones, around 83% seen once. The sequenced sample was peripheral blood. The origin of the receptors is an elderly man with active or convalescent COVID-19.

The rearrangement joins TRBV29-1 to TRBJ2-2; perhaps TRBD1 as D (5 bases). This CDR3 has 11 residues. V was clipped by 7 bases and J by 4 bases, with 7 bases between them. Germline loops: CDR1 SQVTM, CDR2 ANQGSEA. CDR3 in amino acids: CSAQGTGELFF. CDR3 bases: TGCAGCGCTCAGGGCACCGGGGAGCTGTTTTTT.

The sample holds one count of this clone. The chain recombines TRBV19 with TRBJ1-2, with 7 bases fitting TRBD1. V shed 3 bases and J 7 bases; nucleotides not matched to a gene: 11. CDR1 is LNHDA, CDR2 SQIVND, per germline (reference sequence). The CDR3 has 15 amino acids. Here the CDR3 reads CASSIMGQPSSGYTF. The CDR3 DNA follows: TGTGCCAGTAGTATTATGGGACAGCCGTCAAGTGGCTACACCTTC.

The DNA of the CDR3 is TGTGCCAGCAGCGAGACAGGGCGCCCCTACGAGCAGTACTTC. This sequence encodes CASSETGRPYEQYF. J is TRBJ2-7 and V is TRBV14; 7 bases line up with TRBD1. This CDR3 region has 14 residues. Trimming removed 5 bases from V and 2 bases from J; junction bases left unmatched: 6. Germline values: CDR1 SGHDN, CDR2 FVKESK.

CDR3 amino acids: CASTIGEGRGYTF. The CDR3 DNA sequence: TGTGCCAGCACCATTGGGGAGGGGCGCGGCTACACCTTC. This chain uses TRBV6-5 with TRBJ1-2, with D tentatively TRBD1 (5 bases). Trimming removed 7 bases at V and 8 bases at J, with 17 bases between. CDR3 size: 13 residues. The germline V gene encodes CDR1 MNHEY and CDR2 SVGAGI.

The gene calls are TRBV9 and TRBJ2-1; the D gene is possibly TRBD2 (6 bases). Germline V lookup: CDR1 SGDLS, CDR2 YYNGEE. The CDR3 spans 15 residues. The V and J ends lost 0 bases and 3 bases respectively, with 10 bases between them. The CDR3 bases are TGTGCCAGCAGCGTAGGGGACTCGTACTACAATGAGCAGTTCTTC. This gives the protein CASSVGDSYYNEQFF.

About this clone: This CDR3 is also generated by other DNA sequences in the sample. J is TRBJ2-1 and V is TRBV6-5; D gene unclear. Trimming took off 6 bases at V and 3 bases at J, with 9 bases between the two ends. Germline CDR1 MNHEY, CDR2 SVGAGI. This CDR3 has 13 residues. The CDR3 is CASRPPGYNEQFF. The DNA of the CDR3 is TGTGCCAGCAGGCCCCCAGGCTACAATGAGCAGTTCTTC.

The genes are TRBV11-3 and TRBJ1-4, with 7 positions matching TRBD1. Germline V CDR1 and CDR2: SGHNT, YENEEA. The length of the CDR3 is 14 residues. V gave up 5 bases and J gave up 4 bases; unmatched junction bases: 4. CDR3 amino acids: CASSLDRLNEKLFF. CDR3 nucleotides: TGTGCCAGCAGCCTGGACAGGCTTAATGAAAAACTGTTTTTT.

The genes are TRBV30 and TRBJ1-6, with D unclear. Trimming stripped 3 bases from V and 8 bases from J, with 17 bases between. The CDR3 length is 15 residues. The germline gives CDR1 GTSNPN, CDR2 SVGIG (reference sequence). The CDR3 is CAWSTTYPLDSPLHF. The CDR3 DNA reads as TGTGCCTGGAGCACGACATACCCCCTGGATTCACCCCTCCACTTT.

The chain's CDR3 is CASSASSGITDTQYF. CDR3 bases: TGTGCCAGTAGTGCGTCTAGCGGTATCACAGATACGCAGTATTTT. V usage is TRBV19 and J usage is TRBJ2-3, with TRBD2 matching over 7 bases. V shed 5 bases, J shed 2 bases, and the junction held 7 bases outside the gene matches. The CDR3 runs to 15 residues. CDR1 is LNHDA, CDR2 SQIVND, per germline (reference sequence).

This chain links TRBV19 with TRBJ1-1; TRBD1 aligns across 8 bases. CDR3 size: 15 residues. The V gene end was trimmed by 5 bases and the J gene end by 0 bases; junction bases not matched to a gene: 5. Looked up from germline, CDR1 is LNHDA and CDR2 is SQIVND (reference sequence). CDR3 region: CASSFRGLLNTEAFF. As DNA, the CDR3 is TGTGCCAGTAGTTTCAGGGGGCTTCTGAACACTGAAGCTTTCTTT.

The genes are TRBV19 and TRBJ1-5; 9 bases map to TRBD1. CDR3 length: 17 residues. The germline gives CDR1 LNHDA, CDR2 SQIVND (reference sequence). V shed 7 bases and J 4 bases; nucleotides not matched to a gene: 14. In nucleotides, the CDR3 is TGTGCCAGTACTCCCGGGACAGGGATAGGGGTTAATCAGCCCCAGCATTTT. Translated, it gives CASTPGTGIGVNQPQHF.

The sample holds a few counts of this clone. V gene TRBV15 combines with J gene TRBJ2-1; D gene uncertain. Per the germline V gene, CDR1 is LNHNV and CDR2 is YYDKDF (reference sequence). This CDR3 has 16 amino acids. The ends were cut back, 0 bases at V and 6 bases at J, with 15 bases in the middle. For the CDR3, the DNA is TGTGCCACCAGCAGAGATTCGAGGCTAGTTCGCAATGAGCAGTTCTTC. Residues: CATSRDSRLVRNEQFF.

This CDR3 reads CASSSEPGGDEQFF. CDR3 bases: TGTGCCAGCAGCTCCGAACCGGGGGGAGACGAGCAGTTCTTC. The V call is TRBV7-2, the J call TRBJ2-1, with 7 bases aligning to TRBD2. Per the germline V gene, CDR1 is SGHTA and CDR2 is FQGNSA. The CDR3 runs 14 residues. Unmatched junction bases numbered 10, after V lost 4 bases and J lost 10 bases.

The CDR3 DNA follows: TGTGCCAGCAGCGTAGTGGGGGGTCCAAATTCACCCCTCCACTTT. Translation: CASSVVGGPNSPLHF. The chain uses TRBV9 and TRBJ1-6; a weak D match, TRBD1 (5 bases). Germline loops: CDR1 SGDLS, CDR2 YYNGEE. The germline V and J ends were trimmed by 0 bases and 7 bases, with 11 bases remaining between them. This CDR3 has 15 amino acids.

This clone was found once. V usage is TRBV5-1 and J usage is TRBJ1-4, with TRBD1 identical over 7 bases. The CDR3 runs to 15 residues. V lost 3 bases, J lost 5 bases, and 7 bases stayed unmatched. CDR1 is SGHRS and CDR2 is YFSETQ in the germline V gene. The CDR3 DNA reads TGCGCCAGCAGCTACCTAACAGGGGAGAATGAAAAACTGTTTTTT. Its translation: CASSYLTGENEKLFF.

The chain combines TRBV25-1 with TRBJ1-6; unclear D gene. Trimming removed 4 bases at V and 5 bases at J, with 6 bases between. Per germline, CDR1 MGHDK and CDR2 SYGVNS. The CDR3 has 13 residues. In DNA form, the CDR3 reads TGTGCCAGCAGTGTCACTGATAATTCACCCCTCCACTTT. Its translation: CASSVTDNSPLHF.

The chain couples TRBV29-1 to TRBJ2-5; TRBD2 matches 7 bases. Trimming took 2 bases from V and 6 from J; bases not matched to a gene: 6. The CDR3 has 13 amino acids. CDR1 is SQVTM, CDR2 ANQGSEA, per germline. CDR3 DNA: TGCAGCGTTGAATCCACTAGCGCAAAGACCCAGTACTTC. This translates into CSVESTSAKTQYF.

The CDR3 is CASSLTGPGQGASGQYF. The CDR3 nucleotides read TGTGCCAGCAGCTTAACTGGCCCGGGACAGGGAGCGAGCGGGCAGTACTTC. This chain uses TRBV7-8 with TRBJ2-7, with 9 positions matching TRBD1. The CDR3 sequence is 17 residues long. Germline V gene lookup returns CDR1 SGHVS and CDR2 FQNEAQ. Trimming took 2 bases from V and 9 from J; bases not matched to a gene: 17.

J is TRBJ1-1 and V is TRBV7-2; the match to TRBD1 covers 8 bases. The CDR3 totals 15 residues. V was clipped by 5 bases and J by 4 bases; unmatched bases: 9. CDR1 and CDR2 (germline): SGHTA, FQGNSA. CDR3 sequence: CASSPRGRQGTEAFF. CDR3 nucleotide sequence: TGTGCCAGCAGCCCCAGGGGGCGACAGGGCACTGAAGCTTTCTTT. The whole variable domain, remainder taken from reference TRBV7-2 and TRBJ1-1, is GAGVSQSPSNKVTEKGKDVELRCDPISGHTALYWYRQSLGQGLEFLIYFQGNSAPDKSGLPSDRFSAERTGGSVSTLTIQRTQQEDSAVYLCASSPRGRQGTEAFFGQGTRLTVV.

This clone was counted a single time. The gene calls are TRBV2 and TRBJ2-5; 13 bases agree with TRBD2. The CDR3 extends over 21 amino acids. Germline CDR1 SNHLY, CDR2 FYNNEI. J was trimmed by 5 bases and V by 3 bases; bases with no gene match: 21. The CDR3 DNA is TGTGCCAGCAGTGACCCGACTAGCGGGGGGCTACAGGCGAGGGGATGGGAGACCCAGTACTTC. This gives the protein CASSDPTSGGLQARGWETQYF.

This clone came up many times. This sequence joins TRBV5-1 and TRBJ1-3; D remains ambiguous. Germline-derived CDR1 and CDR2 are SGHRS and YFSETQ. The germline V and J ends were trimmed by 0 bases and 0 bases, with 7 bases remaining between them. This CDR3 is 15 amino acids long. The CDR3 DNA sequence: TGCGCCAGCAGCTTGGACAGTTACTCTGGAAACACCATATATTTT. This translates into CASSLDSYSGNTIYF.

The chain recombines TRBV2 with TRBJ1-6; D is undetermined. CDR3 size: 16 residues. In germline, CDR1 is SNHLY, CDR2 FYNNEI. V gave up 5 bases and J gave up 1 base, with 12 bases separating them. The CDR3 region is CASSSSQASYNSPLHF. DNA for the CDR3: TGTGCCAGCAGTTCGTCGCAGGCGTCCTATAATTCACCCCTCCACTTT.

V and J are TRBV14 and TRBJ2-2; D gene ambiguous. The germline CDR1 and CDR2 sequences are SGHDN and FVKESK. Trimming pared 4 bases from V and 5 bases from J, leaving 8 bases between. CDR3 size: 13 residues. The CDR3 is CASSPLRTGELFF. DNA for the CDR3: TGTGCCAGCAGCCCCCTGCGTACCGGGGAGCTGTTTTTT.

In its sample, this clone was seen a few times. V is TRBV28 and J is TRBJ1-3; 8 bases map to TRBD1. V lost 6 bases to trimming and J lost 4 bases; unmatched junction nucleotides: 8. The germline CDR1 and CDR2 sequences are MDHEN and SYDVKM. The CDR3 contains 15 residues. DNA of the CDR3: TGTGCCAGCAGCGAGGTTGGACAGGGCGGAAACACCATATATTTT. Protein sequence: CASSEVGQGGNTIYF.

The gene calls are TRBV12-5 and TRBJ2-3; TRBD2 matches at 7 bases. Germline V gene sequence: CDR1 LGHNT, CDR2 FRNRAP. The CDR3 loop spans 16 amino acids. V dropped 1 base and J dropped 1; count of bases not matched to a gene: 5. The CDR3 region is CASGLDLAGGTDTQYF. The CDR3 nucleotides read TGTGCTAGTGGTTTGGACCTCGCGGGGGGCACAGATACGCAGTATTTT.

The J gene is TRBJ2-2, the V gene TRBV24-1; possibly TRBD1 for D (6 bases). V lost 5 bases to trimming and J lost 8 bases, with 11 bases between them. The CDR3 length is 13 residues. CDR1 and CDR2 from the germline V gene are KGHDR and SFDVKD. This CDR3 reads CATSVTGSGELFF. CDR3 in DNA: TGTGCCACCAGTGTGACAGGCTCGGGGGAGCTGTTTTTT.

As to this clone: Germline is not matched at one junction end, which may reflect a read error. CDR3 coding DNA: TGTGCTAGCAGCCCGGACAGGGCCCACAATGAGCAGTTCTTC. This gives the protein CASSPDRAHNEQFF. V usage is TRBV7-7 and J usage is TRBJ2-1, with 8 bases identical to TRBD1. From germline, CDR1 is SSHAT and CDR2 FNYEAQ (reference sequence). This CDR3 is 14 amino acids long.

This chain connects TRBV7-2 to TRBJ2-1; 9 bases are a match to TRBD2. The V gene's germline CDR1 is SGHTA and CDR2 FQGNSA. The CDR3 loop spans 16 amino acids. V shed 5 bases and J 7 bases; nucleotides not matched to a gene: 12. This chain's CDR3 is CASSRDGGLAFNEQFF. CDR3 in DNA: TGTGCCAGCAGCCGCGACGGCGGACTAGCGTTTAATGAGCAGTTCTTC. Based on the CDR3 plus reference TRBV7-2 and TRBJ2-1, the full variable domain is GAGVSQSPSNKVTEKGKDVELRCDPISGHTALYWYRQSLGQGLEFLIYFQGNSAPDKSGLPSDRFSAERTGGSVSTLTIQRTQQEDSAVYLCASSRDGGLAFNEQFFGPGTRLTVL.

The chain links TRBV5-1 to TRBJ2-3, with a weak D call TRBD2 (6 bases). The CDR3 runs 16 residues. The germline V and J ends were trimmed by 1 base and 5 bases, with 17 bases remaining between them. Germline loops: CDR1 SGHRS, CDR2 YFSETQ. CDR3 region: CASSLLVNGGGDTQYF. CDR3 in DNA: TGCGCCAGCAGCTTGTTGGTTAACGGGGGTGGAGATACGCAGTATTTT.

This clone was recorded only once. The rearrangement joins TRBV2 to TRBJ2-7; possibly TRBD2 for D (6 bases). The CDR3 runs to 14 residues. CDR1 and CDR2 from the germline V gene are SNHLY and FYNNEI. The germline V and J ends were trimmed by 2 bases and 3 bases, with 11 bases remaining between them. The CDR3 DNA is TGTGCCAGCAGTGAAAGGCGGGGAAACTACGAGCAGTACTTC. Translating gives CASSERRGNYEQYF.